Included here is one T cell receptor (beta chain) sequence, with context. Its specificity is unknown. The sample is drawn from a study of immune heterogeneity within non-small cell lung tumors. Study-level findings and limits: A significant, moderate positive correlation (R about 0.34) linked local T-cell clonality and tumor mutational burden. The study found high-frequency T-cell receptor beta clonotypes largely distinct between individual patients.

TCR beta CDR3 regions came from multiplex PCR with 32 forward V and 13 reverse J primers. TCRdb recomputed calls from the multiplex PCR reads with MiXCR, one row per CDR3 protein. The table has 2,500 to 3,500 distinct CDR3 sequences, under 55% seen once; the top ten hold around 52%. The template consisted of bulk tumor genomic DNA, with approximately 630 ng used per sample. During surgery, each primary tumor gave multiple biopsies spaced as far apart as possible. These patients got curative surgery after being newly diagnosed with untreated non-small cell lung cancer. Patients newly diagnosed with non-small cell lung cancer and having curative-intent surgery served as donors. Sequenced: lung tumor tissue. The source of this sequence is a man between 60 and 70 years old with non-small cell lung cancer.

CDR3 amino acids: CAWSYQGLAGDRQETQYF. The CDR3, as DNA: TGTGCCTGGAGTTATCAAGGACTAGCGGGAGATAGGCAAGAGACCCAGTACTTC. The chain employs TRBV30 and TRBJ2-5, with 13 bases aligning to TRBD2. The junction had 11 bases not matched to a gene; V was cut back by 2 bases and J by 2 bases. Germline CDR1 reads GTSNPN; CDR2 reads SVGIG (reference sequence). The CDR3 covers 18 residues.